This TCR beta chain is drawn from a study of blood T cell repertoires in COVID-19. The overall study: The United States, Italy and Spain provided the acute and convalescent COVID-19 samples. Sources were T cells, B-cell-depleted T cells, or PBMCs; the material itself was cDNA or gDNA.

Between the trimmed V and J ends, which lost 0 bases and 2 bases, there was a span of 16 bases. The CDR3 extends over 17 amino acids. Per the germline V gene, CDR1 is SGHNT and CDR2 is YENEEA. As handled by the study authors: Amplification with reference gene primers provided the estimates of nucleated cell counts. The repertoire was sequenced with immunoSEQ multiplex PCR; TCRdb's copy has only in-frame clones and lacks some. Clone size and V and J calls were adopted from that table, with D and trimming inferred from the DNA. Of about 120,000 clones listed, about 79% are singletons. The sequenced material came from peripheral blood. The receptor was derived from a man between 65 and 85 years old with acute or convalescent COVID-19. The chain joins TRBV11-3 to TRBJ1-2; D gene ambiguous. CDR3 DNA: TGTGCCAGCAGCTTAGATGCTGGAGCTACGTCGAACTATGGCTACACCTTC. It is translated as CASSLDAGATSNYGYTF.